The rows below give T cell receptor beta chains drawn from one sample of a study of T cells in tumors after PD-1 blockade. Profiled with immunoSEQ multiplex PCR; TCRdb holds only in-frame clones, not every one. Seen here are about 10,000 clones, 67% observed once, and the top ten hold about an eighth. Sequencing used tumor tissue, obtained after anti-PD-1 treatment. These receptors all come from a human donor with basal cell carcinoma. CDR3s include the opening cysteine and the closing phenylalanine or tryptophan. Each record gives: clone size, D gene, J gene, V gene, CDR3 DNA, CDR3 protein. A D gene is named only where the DNA matches it firmly. Expanded clones are given a class, and other clones once, few, many or no size at all.

clone size: -; D gene: TRBD2; J gene: TRBJ2-7; V gene: TRBV11-2; CDR3 DNA: TGTGCCAGCAGCTTAGCCCTAGCGGGGGGGCCGAGCTCCTACGAGCAGTACTTC; CDR3 protein: CASSLALAGGPSSYEQYF
clone size: -; D gene: -; J gene: TRBJ2-7; V gene: TRBV6-4; CDR3 DNA: TGTGCCATCCAGAGGGCCCTGGCCGTTGGATCCTACGAGCAGTACTTC; CDR3 protein: CAIQRALAVGSYEQYF
clone size: -; D gene: TRBD2; J gene: TRBJ2-3; V gene: TRBV7-2; CDR3 DNA: TGTGCCAGCAGCTTAGCGGGTAGCGGGGTCACAGATACGCAGTATTTT; CDR3 protein: CASSLAGSGVTDTQYF
clone size: -; D gene: -; J gene: TRBJ1-5; V gene: TRBV21-1; CDR3 DNA: TGTGCCAGAAAACAGGGAGGTCAGCCCCAGCATTTT; CDR3 protein: CARKQGGQPQHF
clone size: -; D gene: TRBD1; J gene: TRBJ2-5; V gene: TRBV2; CDR3 DNA: TGTGCCAGCAGTCCTCCTGGACAGGCGACTTTTCAAGAGACCCAGTACTTC; CDR3 protein: CASSPPGQATFQETQYF
clone size: -; D gene: -; J gene: TRBJ1-2; V gene: TRBV7-9; CDR3 DNA: TGTGCCAGCAGTTTCCGCAGCGGCGGGTTGAGACGGGATGGCTACACCTTC; CDR3 protein: CASSFRSGGLRRDGYTF
clone size: -; D gene: -; J gene: TRBJ2-1; V gene: TRBV4-3; CDR3 DNA: TGCGCCAGCAGCCAAGGGAGGTCCTACAATGAGCAGTTCTTC; CDR3 protein: CASSQGRSYNEQFF
clone size: -; D gene: -; J gene: TRBJ2-5; V gene: TRBV6-2/TRBV6-3; CDR3 DNA: TGTGCCAGCAGCAGGGGCGGGGAAGAGACCCAGTACTTC; CDR3 protein: CASSRGGEETQYF
clone size: few; D gene: TRBD1; J gene: TRBJ1-6; V gene: TRBV2; CDR3 DNA: TGTGCCAGCAGTGGGACAGGGTTCTCCTATAATTCACCCCTCCACTTT; CDR3 protein: CASSGTGFSYNSPLHF
clone size: few; D gene: TRBD1; J gene: TRBJ2-7; V gene: TRBV7-9; CDR3 DNA: TGTGCCAGCAGCTTAGAGGGACAGGCCTTCTACGAGCAGTACTTC; CDR3 protein: CASSLEGQAFYEQYF
clone size: -; D gene: -; J gene: TRBJ1-2; V gene: TRBV2; CDR3 DNA: TGTGCCAGTAGAAAGCCTACAGGAGGGACTAACTATGGCTACACCTTC; CDR3 protein: CASRKPTGGTNYGYTF
clone size: -; D gene: TRBD2; J gene: TRBJ2-5; V gene: TRBV7-2; CDR3 DNA: TGTGCCAGCAGCCCACTTTATGGAGCGGGAGCTATTGGAGAGACCCAGTACTTC; CDR3 protein: CASSPLYGAGAIGETQYF
clone size: -; D gene: -; J gene: TRBJ2-3; V gene: TRBV10-3; CDR3 DNA: TGTGCCATCAGTGAAACTTCAAGCACAGATACGCAGTATTTT; CDR3 protein: CAISETSSTDTQYF
clone size: -; D gene: TRBD1; J gene: TRBJ2-5; V gene: TRBV28; CDR3 DNA: TGTGCCAGCAGTCGGACAGGGGCCAGACAAGAGACCCAGTACTTC; CDR3 protein: CASSRTGARQETQYF
clone size: -; D gene: -; J gene: TRBJ2-3; V gene: TRBV9; CDR3 DNA: TGTGCCAGCAGCGTACGGGCGGGCCTTAGCACAGATACGCAGTATTTT; CDR3 protein: CASSVRAGLSTDTQYF
clone size: -; D gene: TRBD1; J gene: TRBJ2-7; V gene: TRBV5-4; CDR3 DNA: TGTGCCAGCAGCCTTAAGACAGGGTCCTACGAGCAGTACTTC; CDR3 protein: CASSLKTGSYEQYF
clone size: medium-sized; D gene: TRBD1; J gene: TRBJ1-2; V gene: TRBV5-4; CDR3 DNA: TGTGCCAGCAGCTTGCCGGGGACAGGGGTCGGCTACACCTTC; CDR3 protein: CASSLPGTGVGYTF
clone size: few; D gene: -; J gene: TRBJ1-6; V gene: TRBV9; CDR3 DNA: TGTGCCAGCAGCGTAGAATGGGATTCACCCCTCCACTTT; CDR3 protein: CASSVEWDSPLHF